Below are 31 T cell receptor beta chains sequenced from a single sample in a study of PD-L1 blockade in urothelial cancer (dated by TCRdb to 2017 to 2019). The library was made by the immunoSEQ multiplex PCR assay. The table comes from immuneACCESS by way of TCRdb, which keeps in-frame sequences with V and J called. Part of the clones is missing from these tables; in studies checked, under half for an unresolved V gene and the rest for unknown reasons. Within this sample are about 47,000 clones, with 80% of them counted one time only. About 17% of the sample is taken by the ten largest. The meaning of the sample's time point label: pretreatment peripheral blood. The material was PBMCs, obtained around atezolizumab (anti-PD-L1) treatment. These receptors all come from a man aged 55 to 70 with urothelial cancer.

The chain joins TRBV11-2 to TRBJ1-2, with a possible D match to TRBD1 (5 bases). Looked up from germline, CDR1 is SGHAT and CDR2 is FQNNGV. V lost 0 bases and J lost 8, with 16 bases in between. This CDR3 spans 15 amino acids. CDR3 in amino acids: CASSLDVWAGRGYTF. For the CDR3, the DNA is TGTGCCAGCAGCTTAGATGTTTGGGCGGGGCGAGGCTACACCTTC. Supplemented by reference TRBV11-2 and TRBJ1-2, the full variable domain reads EAGVAQSPRYKIIEKRQSVAFWCNPISGHATLYWYQQILGQGPKLLIQFQNNGVVDDSQLPKDRFSAERLKGVDSTLKIQPAKLEDSAVYLCASSLDVWAGRGYTFGSGTRLTVV.

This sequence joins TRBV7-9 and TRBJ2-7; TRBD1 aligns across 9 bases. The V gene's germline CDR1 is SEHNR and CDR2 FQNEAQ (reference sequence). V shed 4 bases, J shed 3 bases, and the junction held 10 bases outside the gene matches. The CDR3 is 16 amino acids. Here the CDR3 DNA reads TGTGCCAGCAGCTCCCGGAGTTGGGACAGGGTCTACGAGCAGTACTTC. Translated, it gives CASSSRSWDRVYEQYF.

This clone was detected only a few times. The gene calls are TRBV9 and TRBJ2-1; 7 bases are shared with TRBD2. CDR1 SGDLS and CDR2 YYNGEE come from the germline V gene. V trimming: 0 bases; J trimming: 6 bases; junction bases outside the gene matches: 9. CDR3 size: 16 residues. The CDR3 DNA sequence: TGTGCCAGCAGCGTAGCTTCGAGACTAGCCCTCAATGAGCAGTTCTTC. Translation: CASSVASRLALNEQFF.

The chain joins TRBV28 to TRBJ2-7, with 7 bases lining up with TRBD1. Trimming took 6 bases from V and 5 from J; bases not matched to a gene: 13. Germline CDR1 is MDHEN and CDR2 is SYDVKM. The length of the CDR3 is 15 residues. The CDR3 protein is CASRESRQGSDEQYF. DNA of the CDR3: TGTGCCAGCAGGGAATCCCGACAGGGTTCTGACGAGCAGTACTTC.

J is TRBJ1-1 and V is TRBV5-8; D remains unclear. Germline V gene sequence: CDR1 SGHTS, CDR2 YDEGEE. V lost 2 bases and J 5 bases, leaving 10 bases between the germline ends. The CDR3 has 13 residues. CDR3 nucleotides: TGTGCCAGCAGCTTTGTGGGGAGAACTGAAGCTTTCTTT. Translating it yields CASSFVGRTEAFF. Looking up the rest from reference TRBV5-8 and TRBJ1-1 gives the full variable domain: EAGVTQSPTHLIKTRGQQATLRCSPISGHTSVYWYQQALGLGLQFLLWYDEGEERNRGNFPPRFSGRQFPNYSSELNVNALELEDSALYLCASSFVGRTEAFFGQGTRLTVV.

As DNA, the CDR3 is TGTGCCAGCAGTGCACGACAGGGCCCCTACGAGCAGTACTTC. Translating gives CASSARQGPYEQYF. The chain couples TRBV2 to TRBJ2-7, with 7 positions matching TRBD1. Per germline, CDR1 SNHLY and CDR2 FYNNEI. The CDR3 spans 14 residues. Losses at the gene ends were 4 bases for V and 2 bases for J; bases not matched to a gene: 5.

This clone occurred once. CDR3 DNA: TGTGCCAGTAGTAGAGGGACCGGGACAGCCACAGATACGCAGTATTTT. Amino acid sequence: CASSRGTGTATDTQYF. The gene calls are TRBV19 and TRBJ2-3, with 7 positions matching TRBD1. The V and J ends lost 4 bases and 2 bases, in that order; junction bases with no gene match: 9. The CDR3 totals 16 residues. CDR1 is LNHDA and CDR2 is SQIVND in the germline V gene (reference sequence).

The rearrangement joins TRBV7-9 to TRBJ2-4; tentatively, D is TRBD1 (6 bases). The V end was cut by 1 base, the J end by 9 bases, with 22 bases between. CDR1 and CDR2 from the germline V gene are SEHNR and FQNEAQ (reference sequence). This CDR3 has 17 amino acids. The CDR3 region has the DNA TGTGCCAGCAGCTTAGTCACAGGGTCGAGTCAGGATGGCATTCAGTACTTC. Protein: CASSLVTGSSQDGIQYF.

The CDR3 sequence: CASSQTEEQFF. The DNA for the CDR3 is TGTGCCAGCAGCCAAACGGAGGAGCAGTTCTTC. This chain connects TRBV4-2 to TRBJ2-1; D call uncertain. Germline loops: CDR1 LGHNA, CDR2 YNFKEQ. This CDR3 has 11 amino acids. The V end was cut by 2 bases, the J end by 10 bases, with 6 bases between.

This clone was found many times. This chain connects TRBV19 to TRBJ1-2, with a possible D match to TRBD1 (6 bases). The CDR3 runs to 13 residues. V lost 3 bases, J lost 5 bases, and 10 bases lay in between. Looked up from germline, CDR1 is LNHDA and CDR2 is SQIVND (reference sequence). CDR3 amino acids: CASSILDRYGYTF. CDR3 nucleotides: TGTGCCAGTAGTATTCTGGACAGATATGGCTACACCTTC.

In DNA form, the CDR3 reads TGTGCCAGCAGCCTTACTAGCGGGAGGGCCTACAATGAGCAGTTCTTC. Translation gives CASSLTSGRAYNEQFF. The chain links TRBV7-2 to TRBJ2-1; 13 bases align to TRBD2. From germline, CDR1 is SGHTA and CDR2 FQGNSA. V lost 5 bases, J lost 2 bases, and 3 bases stayed unmatched. This CDR3 is built from 16 residues.

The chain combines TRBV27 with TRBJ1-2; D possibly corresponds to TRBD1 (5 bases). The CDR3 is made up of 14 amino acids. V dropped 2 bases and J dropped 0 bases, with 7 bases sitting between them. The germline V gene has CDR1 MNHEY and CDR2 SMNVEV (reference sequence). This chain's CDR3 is CASSLDRANYGYTF. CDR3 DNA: TGTGCCAGCAGTTTAGACAGAGCTAACTATGGCTACACCTTC.

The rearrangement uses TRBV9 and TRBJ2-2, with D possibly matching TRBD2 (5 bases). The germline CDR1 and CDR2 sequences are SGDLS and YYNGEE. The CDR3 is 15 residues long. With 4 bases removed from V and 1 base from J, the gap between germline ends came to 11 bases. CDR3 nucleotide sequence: TGTGCCAGCAGCTGGAGCGGCGGGAACACCGGGGAGCTGTTTTTT. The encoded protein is CASSWSGGNTGELFF.

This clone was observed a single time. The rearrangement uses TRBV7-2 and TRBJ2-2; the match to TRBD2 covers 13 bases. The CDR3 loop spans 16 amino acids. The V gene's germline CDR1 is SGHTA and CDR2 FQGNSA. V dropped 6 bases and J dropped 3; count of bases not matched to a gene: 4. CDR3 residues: CASSLGLAGDTGELFF. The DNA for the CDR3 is TGTGCCAGCAGTCTTGGACTAGCGGGAGACACCGGGGAGCTGTTTTTT.

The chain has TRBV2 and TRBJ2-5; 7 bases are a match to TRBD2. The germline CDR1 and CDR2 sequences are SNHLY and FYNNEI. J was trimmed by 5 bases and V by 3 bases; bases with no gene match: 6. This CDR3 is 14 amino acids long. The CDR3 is CASSESAGEETQYF. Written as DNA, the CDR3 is TGTGCCAGCAGTGAGTCGGCGGGAGAGGAGACCCAGTACTTC.

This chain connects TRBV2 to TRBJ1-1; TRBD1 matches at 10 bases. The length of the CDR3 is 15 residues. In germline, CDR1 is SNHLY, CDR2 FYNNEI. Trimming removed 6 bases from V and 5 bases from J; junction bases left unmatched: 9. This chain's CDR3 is CASRRDRGHETEAFF. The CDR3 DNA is TGTGCCAGCAGGCGCGACAGGGGGCACGAGACTGAAGCTTTCTTT.

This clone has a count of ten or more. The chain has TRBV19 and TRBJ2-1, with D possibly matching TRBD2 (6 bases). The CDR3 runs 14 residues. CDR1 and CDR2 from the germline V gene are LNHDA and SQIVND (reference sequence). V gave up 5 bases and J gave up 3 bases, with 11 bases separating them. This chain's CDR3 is CASSPGLGYNEQFF. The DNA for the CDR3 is TGTGCCAGTAGTCCGGGACTCGGCTACAATGAGCAGTTCTTC.

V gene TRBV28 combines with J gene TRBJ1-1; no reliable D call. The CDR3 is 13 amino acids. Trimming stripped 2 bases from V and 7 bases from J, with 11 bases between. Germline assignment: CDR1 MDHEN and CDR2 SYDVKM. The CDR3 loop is CASSLDNFDEAFF. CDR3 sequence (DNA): TGTGCCAGCAGTTTAGACAATTTTGATGAAGCTTTCTTT.

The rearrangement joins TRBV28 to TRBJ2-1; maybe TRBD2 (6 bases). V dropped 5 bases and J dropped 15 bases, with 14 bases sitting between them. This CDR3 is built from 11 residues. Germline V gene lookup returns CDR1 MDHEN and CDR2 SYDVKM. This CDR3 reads CASSPGTLRFF. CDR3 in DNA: TGTGCCAGCAGTCCCGGGACTCTGCGGTTCTTC.

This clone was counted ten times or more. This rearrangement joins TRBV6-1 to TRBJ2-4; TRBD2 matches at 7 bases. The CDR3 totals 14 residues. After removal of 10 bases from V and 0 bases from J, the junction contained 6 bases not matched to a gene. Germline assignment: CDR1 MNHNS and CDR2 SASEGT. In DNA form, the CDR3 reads TGTGCCACCTGGGAGGGGCTAGCCAAAAACATTCAGTACTTC. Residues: CATWEGLAKNIQYF.

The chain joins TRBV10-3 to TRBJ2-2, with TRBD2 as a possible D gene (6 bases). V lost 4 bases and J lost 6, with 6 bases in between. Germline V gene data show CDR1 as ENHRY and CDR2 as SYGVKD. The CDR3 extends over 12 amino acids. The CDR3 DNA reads TGTGCCATCAGTGCGGGAGCCGGGGAGCTGTTTTTT. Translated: CAISAGAGELFF.

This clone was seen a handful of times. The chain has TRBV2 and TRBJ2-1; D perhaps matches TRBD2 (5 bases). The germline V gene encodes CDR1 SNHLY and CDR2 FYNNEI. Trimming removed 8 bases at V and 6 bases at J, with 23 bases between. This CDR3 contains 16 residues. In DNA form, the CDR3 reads TGTGCCAGCTCAGGCATTGGGCTAGCAGTTCGCAATGAGCAGTTCTTC. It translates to CASSGIGLAVRNEQFF.

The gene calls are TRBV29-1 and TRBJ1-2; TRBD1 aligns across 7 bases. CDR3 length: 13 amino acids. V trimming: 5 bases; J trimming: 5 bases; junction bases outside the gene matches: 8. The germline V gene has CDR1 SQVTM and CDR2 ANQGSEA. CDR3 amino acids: CSVSGGPQYGYTF. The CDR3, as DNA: TGCAGCGTTTCAGGGGGGCCCCAGTATGGCTACACCTTC.

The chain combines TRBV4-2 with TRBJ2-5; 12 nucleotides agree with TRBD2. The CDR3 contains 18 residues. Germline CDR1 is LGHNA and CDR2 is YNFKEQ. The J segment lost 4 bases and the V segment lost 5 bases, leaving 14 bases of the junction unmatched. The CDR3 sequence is CASSMVGLAGGDGETQYF. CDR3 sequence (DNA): TGTGCCAGCAGCATGGTTGGTCTAGCGGGAGGGGATGGAGAGACCCAGTACTTC.

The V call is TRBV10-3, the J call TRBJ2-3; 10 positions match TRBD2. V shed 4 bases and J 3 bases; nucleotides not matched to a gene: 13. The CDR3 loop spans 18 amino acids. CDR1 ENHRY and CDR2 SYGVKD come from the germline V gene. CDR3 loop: CAISVSEVAGGMTDTQYF. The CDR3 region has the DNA TGTGCCATCAGTGTAAGCGAGGTAGCGGGGGGTATGACAGATACGCAGTATTTT.

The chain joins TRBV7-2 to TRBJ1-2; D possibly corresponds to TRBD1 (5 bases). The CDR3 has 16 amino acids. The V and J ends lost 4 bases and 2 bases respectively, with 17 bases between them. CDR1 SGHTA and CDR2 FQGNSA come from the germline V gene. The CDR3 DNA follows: TGTGCCAGCAGCTCTCCGGGACGTCGGGGGAACTATGGCTACACCTTC. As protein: CASSSPGRRGNYGYTF.

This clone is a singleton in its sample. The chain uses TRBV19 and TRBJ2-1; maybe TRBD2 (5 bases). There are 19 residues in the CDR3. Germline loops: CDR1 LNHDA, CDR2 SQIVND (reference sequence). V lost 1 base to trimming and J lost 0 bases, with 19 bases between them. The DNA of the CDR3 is TGTGCCAGTAGTATAGGTGGGGAGAGGGTCTTCGGCTCCTACAATGAGCAGTTCTTC. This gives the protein CASSIGGERVFGSYNEQFF.

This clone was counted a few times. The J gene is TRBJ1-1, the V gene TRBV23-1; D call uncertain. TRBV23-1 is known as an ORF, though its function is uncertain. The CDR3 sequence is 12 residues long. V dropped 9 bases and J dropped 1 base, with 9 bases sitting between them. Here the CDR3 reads CARDGENTEAFF. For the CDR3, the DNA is TGCGCCAGGGACGGGGAGAACACTGAAGCTTTCTTT.

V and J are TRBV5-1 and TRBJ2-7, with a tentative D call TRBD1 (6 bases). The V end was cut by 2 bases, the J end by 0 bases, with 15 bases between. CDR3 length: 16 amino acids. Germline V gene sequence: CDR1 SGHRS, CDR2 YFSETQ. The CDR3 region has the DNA TGCGCCAGCAGCTTAGAGACAGGCAAGAGCTCCTACGAGCAGTACTTC. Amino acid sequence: CASSLETGKSSYEQYF.

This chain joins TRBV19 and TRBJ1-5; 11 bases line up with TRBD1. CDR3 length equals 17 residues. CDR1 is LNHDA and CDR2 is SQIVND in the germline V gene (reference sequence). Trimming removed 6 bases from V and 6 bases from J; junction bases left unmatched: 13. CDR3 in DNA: TGTGCCAGTAGCTCCCCCGGGACAGGGGGAAGGAGTCAGCCCCAGCATTTT. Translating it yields CASSSPGTGGRSQPQHF.

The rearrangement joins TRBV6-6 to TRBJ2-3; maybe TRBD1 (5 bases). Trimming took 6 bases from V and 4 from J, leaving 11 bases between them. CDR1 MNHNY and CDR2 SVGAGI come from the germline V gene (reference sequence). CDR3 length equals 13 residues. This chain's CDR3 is CASRSGLSDTQYF. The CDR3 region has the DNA TGTGCCAGCAGGTCAGGGTTGTCAGATACGCAGTATTTT.